One T cell receptor beta chain is described in this entry. This sample was taken from a study of blood T cell repertoires in COVID-19. Study at large: Sample material is recorded as cDNA or gDNA derived from T cells, B-cell-depleted T cells, or PBMCs.

Clones were sequenced by immunoSEQ multiplex PCR, and TCRdb holds only the in-frame ones, with some missing. The sample yields about 83,000 clones, roughly 86% seen once. The germline CDR1 and CDR2 sequences are KGHSH and LQKENI. The CDR3 is made up of 14 amino acids. V dropped 1 base and J dropped 2 bases, with 8 bases sitting between them. This sequence joins TRBV18 and TRBJ2-5, with D possibly matching TRBD1 (6 bases). The sample consisted of peripheral blood. This clonotype was obtained from an elderly man with active or convalescent COVID-19. CDR3 DNA sequence: TGTGCCAGCTCACCACGCGGACAGCAAGAGACCCAGTACTTC. This encodes CASSPRGQQETQYF.